These 28 T cell receptor beta chains were sequenced from one sample in a study of post-analysis software for immune sequencing data. Prepared TCR beta cDNA libraries contained unique molecular identifiers. TCRdb re-derived calls from the PCR reads in MiXCR, one entry per CDR3 protein. Altogether about 540,000 distinct CDR3 sequences are present, about a third being singletons, with the ten largest covering around 6.1%. Study-wide results and caveats: Five or six TRBV segments, TRBV5-6, TRBV5-1 and TRBV20-1 among them, were found more frequent in patients than controls.

No antigens are known for them. Material: blood. These receptors came from a girl aged 2-17 years with multiple sclerosis.

This clonotype has just one count. The chain links TRBV18 to TRBJ1-2; 7 nucleotides agree with TRBD1. Germline CDR1 is KGHSH and CDR2 is LQKENI. V lost 2 bases, J lost 5 bases, and 8 bases stayed unmatched. CDR3 length: 15 residues. The CDR3 coding sequence is TGTGCCAGCTCACCAGGTCGGGACAGTCAATATGGCTACACCTTC. This codes for CASSPGRDSQYGYTF.

This clonotype was found a few times. This rearrangement joins TRBV12-3 or TRBV12-4 to TRBJ2-7; tentative D call: TRBD1 (6 bases). This CDR3 contains 14 residues. V was clipped by 4 bases and J by 6 bases, with 16 bases between them. CDR3 amino acids: CASSSRDHRAEQYF. In DNA, the CDR3 is TGTGCCAGCAGTTCCCGGGACCACAGGGCCGAGCAGTACTTC.

This clonotype has only a few counts. The junction departs from the called germline gene at one end, perhaps through a read error. The genes are TRBV5-6 and TRBJ2-7; D possibly matches TRBD1 or TRBD2 (5 bases each). Germline-derived CDR1 and CDR2 are SGHDT and YYEEEE. The CDR3 is 14 amino acids. The CDR3 DNA is TGTGCCAGCAGCCTCCGGGACGGCCCCTACAAGCAGTACTTC. Protein: CASSLRDGPYKQYF.

In its sample, this clonotype was seen a few times. V is TRBV10-3 and J is TRBJ2-1, with a possible D match to TRBD1 (6 bases). The CDR3 is 14 residues long. V was clipped by 6 bases and J by 1 base, with 10 bases between them. Germline V gives CDR1 ENHRY, CDR2 SYGVKD. CDR3 loop: CAISDRSSYNEQFF. The CDR3 DNA reads as TGTGCCATCAGCGACAGGTCTTCCTACAATGAGCAGTTCTTC.

This clonotype was recorded once. Compared with germline, one end of the junction differs, possibly owing to a read error. This sequence joins TRBV6-1 and TRBJ2-5; possibly TRBD2 for D (6 bases). The CDR3 is 16 residues long. Germline-derived CDR1 and CDR2 are MNHNS and SASEGT. CDR3 in amino acids: CASSEAGGGIQEAQYF. The CDR3 nucleotides read TGTGCCAGCAGTGAAGCGGGTGGGGGGATCCAAGAGGCCCAGTACTTC.

As concerns this clonotype: The junction shows a germline mismatch at one end, possibly a read error. The rearrangement joins TRBV7-6 to TRBJ1-6, with 11 bases that match TRBD1. The CDR3 sequence is 18 residues long. The germline V gene encodes CDR1 SGHVS and CDR2 FNYEAQ. DNA of the CDR3: TGTACCAGCAGCTTCCAAGGGACAGGGGGCTCCTATAATTCACCCCTCCACTTT. Translated, it gives CTSSFQGTGGSYNSPLHF.

This chain connects TRBV18 to TRBJ1-4; 8 bases line up with TRBD1. Germline assignment: CDR1 KGHSH and CDR2 LQKENI. V lost 4 bases and J lost 6; bases outside the gene matches: 7. The CDR3 runs to 15 residues. Here the CDR3 reads CASSQLTGADEKLFF. CDR3 in DNA: TGTGCCAGCTCACAGCTGACAGGGGCGGATGAAAAACTGTTTTTT.

This clonotype was counted only a few times. The chain employs TRBV20-1 and TRBJ2-7; 8 bases match TRBD1. Germline V gene lookup returns CDR1 DFQATT and CDR2 SNEGSKA (reference sequence). This CDR3 contains 15 residues. V lost 1 base, J lost 3 bases, and 8 bases stayed unmatched. The CDR3 sequence: CSARAEPGQVYEQYF. As DNA, the CDR3 is TGCAGTGCTAGAGCCGAACCGGGACAGGTCTACGAGCAGTACTTC.

The J gene is TRBJ2-2, the V gene TRBV7-6, with D possibly matching TRBD1 (7 bases). The CDR3 is made up of 15 amino acids. The V end lost 5 bases, the J end lost 6 bases, and 16 bases lay between the germline ends. Germline V lookup: CDR1 SGHVS, CDR2 FNYEAQ. The CDR3 nucleotides read TGTGCCAGCAGCGTTCGACAGGGCGGGGCCGGGGAGCTGTTTTTT. This encodes CASSVRQGGAGELFF.

The chain combines TRBV6-1 with TRBJ2-7; D assignment may be TRBD1 or TRBD2 (5 bases each). The CDR3 totals 15 residues. Germline lookup yields CDR1 MNHNS and CDR2 SASEGT. The V gene lost 1 base and the J gene lost 4 bases, with 14 bases spanning the gap. Here the CDR3 DNA reads TGTGCCAGCAGTGAAGTCCCCGGGGCTTGGTACGAGCAGTACTTC. It is translated as CASSEVPGAWYEQYF.

This sequence joins TRBV12-3 or TRBV12-4 and TRBJ1-2; D remains ambiguous. The length of the CDR3 is 11 residues. V lost 5 bases and J 4 bases, leaving 5 bases between the germline ends. CDR3 protein: CASSLIYGYTF. The CDR3 DNA follows: TGTGCCAGCAGTCTGATCTATGGCTACACCTTC.

The chain has TRBV12-3 or TRBV12-4 and TRBJ1-6; maybe TRBD1 (5 bases). V lost 3 bases and J 9 bases, leaving 12 bases between the germline ends. The CDR3 is made up of 14 amino acids. CDR3 residues: CASSFGTGGSPLHF. The CDR3 coding sequence is TGTGCCAGCAGTTTCGGGACGGGGGGTTCACCCCTCCACTTT.

This clonotype was detected a few times. The chain carries TRBV5-1 and TRBJ1-1; D is undetermined. The CDR3 totals 13 residues. V was shortened by 8 bases and J by 5 bases, with 16 bases between the two germline ends. CDR1 SGHRS and CDR2 YFSETQ come from the germline V gene. DNA of the CDR3: TGCGCCAGTTGCTATCGAGTCGGTACTGAAGCTTTCTTT. Translating it yields CASCYRVGTEAFF. Full variable domain (outside the CDR3, taken from reference TRBV5-1 and TRBJ1-1): KAGVTQTPRYLIKTRGQQVTLSCSPISGHRSVSWYQQTPGQGLQFLFEYFSETQRNKGNFPGRFSGRQFSNSRSEMNVSTLELGDSALYLCASCYRVGTEAFFGQGTRLTVV.

This clonotype was detected a few times. V usage is TRBV5-1 and J usage is TRBJ2-5; the match to TRBD2 covers 11 bases. Trimming cost V 4 bases and J 5 bases; bases outside gene matches: 10. The germline V gene encodes CDR1 SGHRS and CDR2 YFSETQ. The CDR3 length is 16 residues. The CDR3 loop reads CASSPGTSGLGETQYF. The CDR3, as DNA: TGCGCCAGCAGCCCCGGGACTAGCGGATTGGGGGAGACCCAGTACTTC.

Concerning this clonotype itself: This sequence may be a read error, since a much larger clone differs from it by one base. The CDR3 loop is CARRGSRSYNGQFF. The CDR3 nucleotides are TGCGCCAGGCGGGGGTCGAGATCCTACAATGGGCAGTTCTTC. This chain connects TRBV5-1 to TRBJ2-1; TRBD2 matches at 7 bases. There are 14 residues in the CDR3. Germline CDR1 and CDR2: SGHRS and YFSETQ. Complete variable domain (other parts from reference TRBV5-1 and TRBJ2-1): KAGVTQTPRYLIKTRGQQVTLSCSPISGHRSVSWYQQTPGQGLQFLFEYFSETQRNKGNFPGRFSGRQFSNSRSEMNVSTLELGDSALYLCARRGSRSYNGQFFGPGTRLTVL.

The chain employs TRBV6-5 and TRBJ1-1; 7 nucleotides line up with TRBD1. Germline V gene data show CDR1 as MNHEY and CDR2 as SVGAGI. V lost 5 bases, J lost 5 bases, and 14 bases stayed unmatched. The CDR3 loop spans 16 amino acids. The CDR3 is CASSPRTGVGLTEAFF. CDR3 nucleotide sequence: TGTGCCAGCAGTCCTCGAACAGGGGTTGGGTTAACTGAAGCTTTCTTT.

The chain recombines TRBV12-3 or TRBV12-4 with TRBJ2-3, with 8 bases fitting TRBD2. The CDR3 runs to 14 residues. Trimming at V came to 6 bases and at J to 5 bases, leaving 7 bases not matched to a gene. The CDR3 loop is CASRLTSVGDTQYF. Written as DNA, the CDR3 is TGTGCCAGCAGATTGACTAGCGTTGGAGATACGCAGTATTTT.

The sample holds a few counts of this clonotype. The chain employs TRBV12-3 or TRBV12-4 and TRBJ1-1; 8 positions match TRBD1. The CDR3 covers 14 residues. V was pared by 7 bases and J by 5 bases, with 9 bases of the junction left unmatched. The CDR3 bases are TGTGCCAGCATGGTTAGCAGGGGGCGTACTGAAGCTTTCTTT. This gives the protein CASMVSRGRTEAFF.

This clonotype has at least ten counts. The chain joins TRBV11-2 to TRBJ2-3; no firm D call. Germline CDR1 reads SGHAT; CDR2 reads FQNNGV. V was cut by 0 bases and J by 2 bases, with 15 bases left in between. This CDR3 has 17 amino acids. Written as DNA, the CDR3 is TGTGCCAGCAGCTTAGACCGCGCGCGGACGATCACAGATACGCAGTATTTT. Protein: CASSLDRARTITDTQYF.

The chain combines TRBV5-1 with TRBJ2-7; D possibly corresponds to TRBD1 (6 bases). Germline values: CDR1 SGHRS, CDR2 YFSETQ. Trimming left V 1 base short and J 3 bases short, with 14 bases between. The CDR3 has 15 amino acids. This CDR3 is CASSLHQGNGYEQYF. CDR3 coding DNA: TGCGCCAGCAGCTTGCATCAGGGGAACGGCTACGAGCAGTACTTC.

The sample holds many counts of this clonotype. The chain couples TRBV20-1 to TRBJ2-5; D is unresolved. This CDR3 region has 12 residues. V was shortened by 2 bases and J by 2 bases, with 6 bases between the two germline ends. Germline-derived CDR1 and CDR2 are DFQATT and SNEGSKA (reference sequence). The CDR3 is CSARLGQETQYF. CDR3 nucleotides: TGCAGTGCTAGATTGGGGCAAGAGACCCAGTACTTC.

This clonotype occurred a few times. V gene TRBV7-3 combines with J gene TRBJ2-7; 8 nucleotides align to TRBD1. V dropped 3 bases and J dropped 2; count of bases not matched to a gene: 6. CDR1 SGHTA and CDR2 FQGTGA come from the germline V gene. This CDR3 spans 15 amino acids. CDR3 nucleotides: TGTGCCAGCAGCTTGAATCCGGGACAGGCCTACGAGCAGTACTTC. Protein: CASSLNPGQAYEQYF.

The table lists this clonotype with a few counts. J is TRBJ2-5 and V is TRBV7-6, with D possibly being TRBD2 (5 bases). V gave up 1 base and J gave up 0 bases, with 9 bases separating them. This CDR3 has 15 residues. The V gene's germline CDR1 is SGHVS and CDR2 FNYEAQ. This CDR3 reads CASSLGGYDQETQYF. CDR3 nucleotide sequence: TGTGCCAGCAGCTTAGGCGGGTACGACCAAGAGACCCAGTACTTC.

This clonotype was observed a single time. Mismatch with germline at one junction end may stem from a read error. The chain uses TRBV6-6 and TRBJ1-2; D is perhaps TRBD1 (6 bases). The germline gives CDR1 MNHNY, CDR2 SVGAGI (reference sequence). The CDR3 has 14 residues. DNA of the CDR3: TGTGCCAGCAGTCCCCCAGGGGATCCCTATGACTACACCTTC. Translating it yields CASSPPGDPYDYTF.

The chain combines TRBV5-1 with TRBJ1-4, with TRBD1 matching over 7 bases. Trimming at V came to 0 bases and at J to 5 bases, leaving 13 bases not matched to a gene. The CDR3 runs 18 residues. The V gene's germline CDR1 is SGHRS and CDR2 YFSETQ. In DNA form, the CDR3 reads TGCGCCAGCAGCTTGGCCGGTCTGGCGACAGGGCTGAATGAAAAACTGTTTTTT. Encoded protein: CASSLAGLATGLNEKLFF.

There are a few counts of this clonotype. The V and J genes are TRBV5-1 and TRBJ1-2; D possibly corresponds to TRBD1 (6 bases). From germline, CDR1 is SGHRS and CDR2 YFSETQ. This CDR3 has 15 residues. The germline V and J ends were trimmed by 0 bases and 6 bases, with 15 bases remaining between them. Written as DNA, the CDR3 is TGCGCCAGCAGCTTGGACGGGGGCGTGTCAGATGGCTACACCTTC. Translation: CASSLDGGVSDGYTF.

The chain carries TRBV14 and TRBJ1-1; D possibly corresponds to TRBD1 (6 bases). The V gene's germline CDR1 is SGHDN and CDR2 FVKESK. V lost 4 bases and J 6 bases, leaving 9 bases between the germline ends. The CDR3 runs to 12 residues. The CDR3 region has the DNA TGTGCCAGCAGCCCGGGGGCGTCTGAAGCTTTCTTT. Encoded protein: CASSPGASEAFF.

This chain joins TRBV7-2 and TRBJ1-5, with no clear D. CDR3 length: 12 residues. Germline values: CDR1 SGHTA, CDR2 FQGNSA. V lost 3 bases and J lost 5, with 5 bases in between. Written as DNA, the CDR3 is TGTGCCAGCAGCTTGTTCGATCAGCCCCAGCATTTT. Encoded protein: CASSLFDQPQHF.